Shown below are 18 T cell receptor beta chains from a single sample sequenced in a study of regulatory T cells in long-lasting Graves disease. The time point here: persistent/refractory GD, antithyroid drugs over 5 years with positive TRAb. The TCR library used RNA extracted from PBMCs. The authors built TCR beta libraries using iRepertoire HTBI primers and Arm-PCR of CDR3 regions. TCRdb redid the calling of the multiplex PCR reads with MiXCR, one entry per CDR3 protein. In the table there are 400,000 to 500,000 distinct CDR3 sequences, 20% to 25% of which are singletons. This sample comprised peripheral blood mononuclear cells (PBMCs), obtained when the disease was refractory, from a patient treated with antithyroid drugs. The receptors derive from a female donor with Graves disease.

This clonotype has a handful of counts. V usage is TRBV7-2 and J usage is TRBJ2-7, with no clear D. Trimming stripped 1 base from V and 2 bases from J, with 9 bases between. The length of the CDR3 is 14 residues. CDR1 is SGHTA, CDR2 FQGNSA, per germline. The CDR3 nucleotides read TGTGCCAGCAGCTTAGTTGGTAACACCTACGAGCAGTACTTC. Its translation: CASSLVGNTYEQYF.

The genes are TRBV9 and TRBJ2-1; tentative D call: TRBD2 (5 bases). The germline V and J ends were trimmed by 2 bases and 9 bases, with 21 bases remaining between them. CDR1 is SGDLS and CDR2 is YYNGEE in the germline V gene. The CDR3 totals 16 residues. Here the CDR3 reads CASSVGGVGGRAEQFF. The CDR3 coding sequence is TGTGCCAGCAGCGTTGGAGGTGTCGGAGGTCGGGCTGAGCAGTTCTTC.

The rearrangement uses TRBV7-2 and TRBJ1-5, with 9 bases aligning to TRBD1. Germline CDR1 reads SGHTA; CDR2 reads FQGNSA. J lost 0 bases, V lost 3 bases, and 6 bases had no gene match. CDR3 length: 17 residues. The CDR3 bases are TGTGCCAGCAGCTTGGGGACAGGGAGCCATAGCAATCAGCCCCAGCATTTT. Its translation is CASSLGTGSHSNQPQHF.

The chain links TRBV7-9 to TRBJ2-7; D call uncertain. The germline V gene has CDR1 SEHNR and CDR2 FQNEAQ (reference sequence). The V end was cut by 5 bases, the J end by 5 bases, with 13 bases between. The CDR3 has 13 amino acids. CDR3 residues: CASSPFGRDEQYF. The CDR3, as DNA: TGTGCCAGCAGCCCATTTGGACGGGACGAGCAGTACTTC.

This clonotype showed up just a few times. The CDR3 protein is CASSSGTSGGVAKNIQYF. The CDR3 coding sequence is TGTGCCAGCAGCTCGGGGACTAGCGGGGGTGTAGCCAAAAACATTCAGTACTTC. The V call is TRBV7-8, the J call TRBJ2-4, with 14 bases lining up with TRBD2. The V and J ends lost 4 bases and 0 bases, in that order; junction bases with no gene match: 5. The germline gives CDR1 SGHVS, CDR2 FQNEAQ. This CDR3 is 18 amino acids long.

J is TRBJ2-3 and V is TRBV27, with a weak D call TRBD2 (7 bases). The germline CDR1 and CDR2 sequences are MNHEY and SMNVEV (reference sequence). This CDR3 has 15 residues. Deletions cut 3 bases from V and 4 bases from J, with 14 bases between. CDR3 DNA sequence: TGTGCCAGCAGTTTGACGGGGGGCGGCGCAGATACGCAGTATTTT. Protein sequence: CASSLTGGGADTQYF.

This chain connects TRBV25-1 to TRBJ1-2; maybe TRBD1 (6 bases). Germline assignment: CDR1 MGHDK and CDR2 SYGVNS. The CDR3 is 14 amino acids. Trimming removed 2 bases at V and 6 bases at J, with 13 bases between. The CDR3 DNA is TGTGCCAGCAGTGAAGAGGCCAGGGGAGATGGCTACACCTTC. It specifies CASSEEARGDGYTF.

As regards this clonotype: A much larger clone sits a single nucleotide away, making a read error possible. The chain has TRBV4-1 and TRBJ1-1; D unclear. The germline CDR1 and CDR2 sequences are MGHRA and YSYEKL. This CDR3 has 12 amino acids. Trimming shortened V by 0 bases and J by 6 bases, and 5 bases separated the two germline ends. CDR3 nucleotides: TGCGCCAGCAGCCAAGACGGGGCTGAAGCTTTCTTT. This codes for CASSQDGAEAFF.

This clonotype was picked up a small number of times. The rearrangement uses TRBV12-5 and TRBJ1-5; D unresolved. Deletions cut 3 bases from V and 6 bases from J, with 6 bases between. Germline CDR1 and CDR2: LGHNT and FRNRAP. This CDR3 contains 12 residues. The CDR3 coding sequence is TGTGCTAGTGGTTTTTGGTCTCAGCCCCAGCATTTT. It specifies CASGFWSQPQHF.

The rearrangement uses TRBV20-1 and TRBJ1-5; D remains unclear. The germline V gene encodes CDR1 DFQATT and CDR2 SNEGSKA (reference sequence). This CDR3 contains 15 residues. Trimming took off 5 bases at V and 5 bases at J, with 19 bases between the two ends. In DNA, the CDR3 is TGCAGTGCTCAAGGAGCGAACCCCTCTGATCAGCCCCAGCATTTT. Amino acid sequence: CSAQGANPSDQPQHF.

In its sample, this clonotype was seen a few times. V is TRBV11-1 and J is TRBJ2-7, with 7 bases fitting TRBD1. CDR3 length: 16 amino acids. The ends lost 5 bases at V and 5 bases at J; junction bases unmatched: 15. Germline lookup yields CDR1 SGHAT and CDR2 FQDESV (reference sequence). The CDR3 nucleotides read TGTGCCAGCAGCCAAAGGACAGGACCCCATACCGACGAGCAGTACTTC. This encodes CASSQRTGPHTDEQYF.

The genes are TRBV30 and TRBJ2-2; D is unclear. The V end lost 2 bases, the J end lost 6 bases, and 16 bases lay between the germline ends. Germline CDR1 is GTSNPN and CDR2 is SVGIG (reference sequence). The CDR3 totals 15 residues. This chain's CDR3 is CAWSNEPLNPGELFF. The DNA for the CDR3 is TGTGCCTGGAGTAACGAACCGCTAAACCCCGGGGAGCTGTTTTTT.

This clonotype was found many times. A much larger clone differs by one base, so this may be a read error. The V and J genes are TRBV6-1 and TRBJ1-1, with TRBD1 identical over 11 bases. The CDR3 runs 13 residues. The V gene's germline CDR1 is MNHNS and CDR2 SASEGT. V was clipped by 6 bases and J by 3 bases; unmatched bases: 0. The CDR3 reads CASRGQGDTEAFF. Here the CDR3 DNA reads TGTGCCAGCAGGGGACAGGGGGACACTGAAGCTTTCTTT.

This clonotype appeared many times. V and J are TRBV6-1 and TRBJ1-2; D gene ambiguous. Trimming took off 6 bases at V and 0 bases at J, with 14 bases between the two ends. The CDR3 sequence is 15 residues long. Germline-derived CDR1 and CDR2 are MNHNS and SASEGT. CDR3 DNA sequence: TGTGCCAGCAGCCCCCCGGTTCCGTCTAACTATGGCTACACCTTC. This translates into CASSPPVPSNYGYTF.

Here the CDR3 reads CASTQSNTGELFF. The CDR3, as DNA: TGTGCCAGCACCCAATCGAACACCGGGGAGCTGTTTTTT. The chain has TRBV6-2 or TRBV6-3 and TRBJ2-2; D uncertain. CDR1 is MNHEY, CDR2 SVGEGT, per germline. The CDR3 extends over 13 amino acids. The germline V and J ends were trimmed by 7 bases and 0 bases, with 6 bases remaining between them.

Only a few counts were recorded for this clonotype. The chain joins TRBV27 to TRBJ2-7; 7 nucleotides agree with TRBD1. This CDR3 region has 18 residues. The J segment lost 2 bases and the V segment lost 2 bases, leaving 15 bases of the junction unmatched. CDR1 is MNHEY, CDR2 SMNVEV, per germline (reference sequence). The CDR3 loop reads CASSLTPMTGTLPYEQYF. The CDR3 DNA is TGTGCCAGCAGTTTAACGCCAATGACAGGGACCCTACCCTACGAGCAGTACTTC.

The CDR3 loop reads CASSPVAGSNYGYTF. The CDR3 DNA sequence: TGTGCCAGCAGCCCCGTTGCGGGGAGTAACTATGGCTACACCTTC. The gene calls are TRBV7-9 and TRBJ1-2; no reliable D call. Germline V gene lookup returns CDR1 SEHNR and CDR2 FQNEAQ (reference sequence). There are 15 residues in the CDR3. The V end was cut by 5 bases, the J end by 1 base, with 14 bases between.

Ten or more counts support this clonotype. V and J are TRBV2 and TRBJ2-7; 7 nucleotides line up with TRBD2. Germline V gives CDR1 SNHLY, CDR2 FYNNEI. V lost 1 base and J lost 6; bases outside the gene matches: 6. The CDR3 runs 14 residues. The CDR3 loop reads CASSEGAGVGEQYF. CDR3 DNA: TGTGCCAGCAGTGAAGGGGCGGGAGTAGGCGAGCAGTACTTC. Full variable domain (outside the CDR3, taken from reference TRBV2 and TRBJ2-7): EPEVTQTPSHQVTQMGQEVILRCVPISNHLYFYWYRQILGQKVEFLVSFYNNEISEKSEIFDDQFSVERPDGSNFTLKIRSTKLEDSAMYFCASSEGAGVGEQYFGPGTRLTVT.